This T cell receptor beta chain was profiled in a study of blood T cell repertoires in COVID-19. The wider study: Specimens from acute and convalescent COVID-19 originated in the United States, Italy and Spain.

The germline gives CDR1 SGHKS, CDR2 YYEKEE (reference sequence). The CDR3 runs 19 residues. The ends lost 1 base at V and 4 bases at J; junction bases unmatched: 12. Under the authors' procedure: The authors estimated nucleated cell counts from reference gene primer amplification. Clones were sequenced by immunoSEQ multiplex PCR, and TCRdb holds only the in-frame ones, with some missing. Clonal size and the V and J genes are those of that table, whereas D and trimming came from the DNA. The data show about 300,000 clones, more than 75% seen once. Across about two dozen US areas, participants ranged in age from 18 to 89 years. Donors were grouped by their self-reported clinical history.

This clonotype originated in a man younger than 45 who had recovered from COVID-19. The V gene is TRBV5-5, the J gene TRBJ2-3, with TRBD2 identical over 13 bases. Sample: PBMCs or T cells enriched from blood (not recorded which). CDR3 nucleotide sequence: TGTGCCAGCAGCTTGTTCTCCGGACTAGCGGGAGCCGGAGCAGATACGCAGTATTTT. It yields the protein CASSLFSGLAGAGADTQYF.